The T cell receptor (beta chain) described here comes from a study of cytomegalovirus exposure and HLA in healthy donors. General observations from the study: Being productive about 90% or about 30% of the time was typical of most TCR beta V segments in an earlier analysis.

The PCR was carried out with 60 Vbeta primers and 13 Jbeta primers. Source study methods: Roughly 73 million unique TCR beta chains, roughly 11 million of them shared, were counted by a later analysis. This table comes from immunoSEQ multiplex PCR, and its TCRdb copy is limited to in-frame clones, with some not included. V and J calls and clone size come straight from that table; D and trimming were deduced from the DNA. Of approximately 170,000 clones in the sample, 65% to 80% were seen once. A note on this clone: Its antigen is not identified.

Material for sequencing was PBMCs. This TCR was recovered from a woman aged 40 to 50 in good health and CMV-seropositive.

The CDR3: CASSVAAGRPPGTQYF. In DNA, the CDR3 is TGTGCCAGCAGCGTAGCAGCGGGGCGCCCCCCAGGTACGCAGTATTTT. The chain employs TRBV9 and TRBJ2-3; TRBD2 aligns across 7 bases. The J segment lost 8 bases and the V segment lost 0 bases, leaving 12 bases of the junction unmatched. This CDR3 has 16 amino acids. The V gene's germline CDR1 is SGDLS and CDR2 YYNGEE. Supplemented by reference TRBV9 and TRBJ2-3, the full variable domain reads DSGVTQTPKHLITATGQRVTLRCSPRSGDLSVYWYQQSLDQGLQFLIQYYNGEERAKGNILERFSAQQFPDLHSELNLSSLELGDSALYFCASSVAAGRPPGTQYFGPGTRLTVL.